Below, 15 T cell receptor beta chains from the same sample are listed, as sequenced in a study of T cell responses to AZD1222 COVID-19 vaccine (dated by TCRdb to the early 2020s). The time point label here, explained by the study, means: baseline before first vaccination. Library prep was done by the immunoSEQ multiplex PCR assay. TCRdb obtained this table from immuneACCESS and retained in-frame rearrangements with V and J assigned. These tables miss some clones; where compared with another copy, unresolved V genes account for less than half of the shortfall, and the remainder is unexplained. Present in this sample are under 200,000 clones, over 85% of which were seen just once. Of the sample, about 3.9% falls within the top ten clones. Sequencing was performed on peripheral blood, taken on day 0 of AZD1222 vaccination. These receptor sequences come from an adult in good health.

The chain employs TRBV14 and TRBJ1-2; maybe TRBD1 (5 bases). The CDR3 covers 14 residues. Germline loops: CDR1 SGHDN, CDR2 FVKESK. V lost 1 base and J lost 8, with 14 bases in between. CDR3 nucleotides: TGTGCCAGCAGCCAAGTCGGGGCAGGGCACGGCTACACCTTC. Encoded protein: CASSQVGAGHGYTF.

The J gene is TRBJ2-3, the V gene TRBV5-1, with D tentatively TRBD2 (6 bases). Germline CDR1 is SGHRS and CDR2 is YFSETQ. V lost 4 bases to trimming and J lost 5 bases, with 11 bases between them. This CDR3 contains 13 residues. The CDR3 spells CASSGGTGDTQYF. The CDR3 coding sequence is TGCGCCAGCAGCGGGGGGACGGGAGATACGCAGTATTTT.

The V gene is TRBV4-1, the J gene TRBJ2-2; D is undetermined. With 1 base removed from V and 3 bases from J, the gap between germline ends came to 9 bases. The CDR3 is made up of 15 amino acids. Germline loops: CDR1 MGHRA, CDR2 YSYEKL. In DNA, the CDR3 is TGCGCCAGCAGCCAAGTAAACAGCGACACCGGGGAGCTGTTTTTT. As protein: CASSQVNSDTGELFF.

The V and J genes are TRBV27 and TRBJ2-5; D gene ambiguous. The CDR3 length is 15 residues. V was pared by 0 bases and J by 2 bases, with 10 bases between. Germline V lookup: CDR1 MNHEY, CDR2 SMNVEV (reference sequence). DNA for the CDR3: TGTGCCAGCAGTTTATCCCTAACGGAGCAAGAGACCCAGTACTTC. It yields the protein CASSLSLTEQETQYF.

V is TRBV29-1 and J is TRBJ1-2; no clear D. Germline-derived CDR1 and CDR2 are SQVTM and ANQGSEA. The CDR3 is 13 amino acids. Trimming took off 4 bases at V and 1 base at J, with 10 bases between the two ends. CDR3 region: CSVGTQINYGYTF. The CDR3 DNA is TGCAGCGTTGGAACACAGATTAACTATGGCTACACCTTC.

The V and J genes are TRBV19 and TRBJ1-1; TRBD1 is a possible D gene (5 bases). The CDR3 contains 13 residues. V was cut by 4 bases and J by 1 base, with 7 bases left in between. Germline V gene data show CDR1 as LNHDA and CDR2 as SQIVND (reference sequence). The CDR3 DNA follows: TGTGCCAGTAGTACCGGACAGAACACTGAAGCTTTCTTT. Its protein product is CASSTGQNTEAFF.

The chain employs TRBV6-6 and TRBJ1-2, with 8 bases that match TRBD1. The germline CDR1 and CDR2 sequences are MNHNY and SVGAGI (reference sequence). J lost 7 bases, V lost 7 bases, and 8 bases had no gene match. The CDR3 runs to 13 residues. Here the CDR3 DNA reads TGTGCCAGCACTAAAGGACAGGGTTCTGGCTACACCTTC. Protein: CASTKGQGSGYTF.

The chain joins TRBV5-1 to TRBJ1-2; 7 bases agree with TRBD1. The V gene's germline CDR1 is SGHRS and CDR2 YFSETQ. This CDR3 comprises 15 residues. V shed 1 base, J shed 2 bases, and the junction held 5 bases outside the gene matches. CDR3 loop: CASSLSPGGNYGYTF. The CDR3 DNA is TGCGCCAGCAGCTTGTCCCCAGGGGGGAACTATGGCTACACCTTC.

This clone has just one count. The chain uses TRBV19 and TRBJ1-5; D unclear. The CDR3 consists of 14 residues. Germline CDR1 LNHDA, CDR2 SQIVND (reference sequence). V lost 6 bases to trimming and J lost 7 bases, with 16 bases between them. The CDR3 nucleotides read TGTGCCAGTAGCCCGAGGGTTGGGAGGCAGCCCCAGCATTTT. This codes for CASSPRVGRQPQHF.

V is TRBV5-4 and J is TRBJ2-5; TRBD2 might be the D (6 bases). There are 13 residues in the CDR3. V lost 4 bases, J lost 5 bases, and 12 bases lay in between. Germline lookup yields CDR1 SGHNT and CDR2 YYREEE (reference sequence). CDR3 nucleotides: TGTGCCAGCAGCCCCGGGAGCGGGGAGACCCAGTACTTC. Residues: CASSPGSGETQYF.

The chain is built from TRBV19 and TRBJ1-1, with D maybe TRBD1 (6 bases). The CDR3 loop spans 14 amino acids. V lost 6 bases and J lost 7, with 18 bases in between. Germline CDR1 is LNHDA and CDR2 is SQIVND (reference sequence). The CDR3 here is CASSEGGAMNEAFF. The CDR3 DNA reads TGTGCCAGTAGCGAGGGGGGGGCAATGAATGAAGCTTTCTTT.

The chain combines TRBV10-3 with TRBJ1-2, with 10 bases aligning to TRBD1. In germline, CDR1 is ENHRY, CDR2 SYGVKD. The CDR3 consists of 15 residues. With V trimmed by 7 bases and J by 4 bases, 9 bases remained unmatched. CDR3 protein: CAITLEGQGGYGYTF. The CDR3 nucleotides read TGTGCCATCACCCTAGAAGGACAGGGGGGCTATGGCTACACCTTC.

This clone has only a few counts. The rearrangement uses TRBV6-5 and TRBJ1-3, with D uncertain. The CDR3 is made up of 15 amino acids. From germline, CDR1 is MNHEY and CDR2 SVGAGI. V was clipped by 5 bases and J by 1 base, with 12 bases between them. The CDR3: CASSKDLGSGNTIYF. CDR3 nucleotide sequence: TGTGCCAGCAGTAAGGACCTAGGTTCTGGAAACACCATATATTTT.

This clone was detected only once. This chain links TRBV5-1 with TRBJ1-4; 10 bases map to TRBD1. There are 18 residues in the CDR3. Germline V gene data show CDR1 as SGHRS and CDR2 as YFSETQ. The V segment lost 0 bases and the J segment 2 bases; nucleotides outside the gene matches: 7. CDR3 nucleotides: TGCGCCAGCAGCTTGGTCCCGGGACAGGGGTTCACTAATGAAAAACTGTTTTTT. Its translation: CASSLVPGQGFTNEKLFF. Variable domain in full (rest from reference TRBV5-1 and TRBJ1-4): KAGVTQTPRYLIKTRGQQVTLSCSPISGHRSVSWYQQTPGQGLQFLFEYFSETQRNKGNFPGRFSGRQFSNSRSEMNVSTLELGDSALYLCASSLVPGQGFTNEKLFFGSGTQLSVL.

The CDR3 DNA follows: TGCGCCAGCAGCCAAGCCGCGGTGCCCGGGGGAAACACCATATATTTT. Translated: CASSQAAVPGGNTIYF. This chain connects TRBV4-1 to TRBJ1-3, with D hard to call. V dropped 1 base and J dropped 4 bases, with 14 bases sitting between them. CDR1 is MGHRA and CDR2 is YSYEKL in the germline V gene. The CDR3 runs to 16 residues.